This TCR beta chain appears in the sequencing data of a study of OX40 agonist ivuxolimab in advanced cancers. Study in general: The patients got ivuxolimab, which is an agonistic anti-OX40 (CD134) antibody. Cohort: about 82% men, mean age 60, aged about 20 to 90.

The CDR3 consists of 15 residues. Germline V gene data show CDR1 as SGHVS and CDR2 as FQNEAQ. Trimming pared 5 bases from V and 9 bases from J, leaving 20 bases between. Study findings and constraints: Among some nonresponders, normalized T-cell clonal expansion was also low.

Clones were sequenced by immunoSEQ multiplex PCR, and TCRdb holds only the in-frame ones, with some missing. The table lists 65,000 to 95,000 clones, roughly 94% of them singletons. Points on this clone: What it recognizes is unknown.

The J gene is TRBJ2-1, the V gene TRBV7-8, with D possibly being TRBD2 (5 bases). This sequence was found in an adult with an advanced solid tumor such as melanoma, head and neck, liver or kidney cancer. The source material was CD4+ or CD8+ T cells sorted from blood, sampled in a trial of the OX40 agonist ivuxolimab. Here the CDR3 DNA reads TGTGCCAGCAGCCTAAACGGGGAAAGCTCAGGTGAGCAGTTCTTC. Translated: CASSLNGESSGEQFF.